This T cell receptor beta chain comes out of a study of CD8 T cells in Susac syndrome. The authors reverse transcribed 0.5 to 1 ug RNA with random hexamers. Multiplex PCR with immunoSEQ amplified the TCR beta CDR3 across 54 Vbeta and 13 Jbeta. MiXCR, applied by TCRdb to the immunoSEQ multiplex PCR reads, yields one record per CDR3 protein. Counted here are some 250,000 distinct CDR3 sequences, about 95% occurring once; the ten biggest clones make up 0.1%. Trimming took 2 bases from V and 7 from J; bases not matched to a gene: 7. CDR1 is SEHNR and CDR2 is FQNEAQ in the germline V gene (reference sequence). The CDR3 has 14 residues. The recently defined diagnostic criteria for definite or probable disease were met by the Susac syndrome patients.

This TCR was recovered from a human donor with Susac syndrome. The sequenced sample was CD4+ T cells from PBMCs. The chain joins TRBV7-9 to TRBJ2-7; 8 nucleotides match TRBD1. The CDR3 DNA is TGTGCCAGCAGCTTAAGACAGGGGCCTGGGGAGCAGTACTTC. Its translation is CASSLRQGPGEQYF.